This entry lists 11 T cell receptor beta chains sequenced from one sample in a study of shared clonotypes between healthy human individuals. TCRdb's copy holds only in-frame clones and misses some; the assay was immunoSEQ multiplex PCR. The sample has approximately 2.3 million clones, 93% seen once. The source material was naive CD4+ T cells from PBMCs. The sample's subset: CD45RA+ positively selected. These receptors all stem from a man aged 18 to 30 in good health. Some clones in this sample may be carry-over from other donors' samples.

This sequence joins TRBV5-4 and TRBJ1-2, with D unresolved. In germline, CDR1 is SGHNT, CDR2 YYREEE (reference sequence). V was pared by 3 bases and J by 3 bases, with 9 bases between. This CDR3 has 13 residues. This chain's CDR3 is CASSSEGDYGYTF. The CDR3 nucleotides read TGTGCCAGCAGCTCGGAGGGCGACTATGGCTACACCTTC.

This chain uses TRBV5-4 with TRBJ2-1; D is perhaps TRBD1 or TRBD2 (7 bases each). CDR1 and CDR2 from the germline V gene are SGHNT and YYREEE (reference sequence). The CDR3 runs 15 residues. V gave up 7 bases and J gave up 4 bases, with 18 bases separating them. The CDR3 here is CASSRQGGRYNEQFF. The CDR3 nucleotides are TGTGCCAGCTCAAGACAGGGAGGGCGGTACAATGAGCAGTTCTTC. The complete variable domain, with remaining parts taken from reference TRBV5-4 and TRBJ2-1, reads ETGVTQSPTHLIKTRGQQVTLRCSSQSGHNTVSWYQQALGQGPQFIFQYYREEENGRGNFPPRFSGLQFPNYSSELNVNALELDDSALYLCASSRQGGRYNEQFFGPGTRLTVL.

Comment on this clone: The junction differs from germline at one of its ends, possibly a read error. V is TRBV18 and J is TRBJ1-1, with D hard to call. The germline V gene has CDR1 KGHSH and CDR2 LQKENI. The CDR3 loop spans 14 amino acids. The CDR3 bases are TGTGCCAGCTCACCACAGGCCCAGAACGCTGAAGCTTTCTTT. The encoded protein is CASSPQAQNAEAFF.

The chain is built from TRBV9 and TRBJ2-2; D might be TRBD2 (5 bases). Germline loops: CDR1 SGDLS, CDR2 YYNGEE. The length of the CDR3 is 15 residues. Trimming shortened V by 4 bases and J by 2 bases, and 12 bases separated the two germline ends. The chain's CDR3 is CASSTSSGNTGELFF. The DNA for the CDR3 is TGTGCCAGCAGCACCTCAAGCGGTAACACCGGGGAGCTGTTTTTT.

The chain employs TRBV11-2 and TRBJ2-5, with TRBD2 matching over 12 bases. The CDR3 covers 17 residues. The germline V gene encodes CDR1 SGHAT and CDR2 FQNNGV. J lost 5 bases, V lost 5 bases, and 12 bases had no gene match. CDR3 sequence reads: CASSPYGLAGGIETQYF. CDR3 coding DNA: TGTGCCAGCAGCCCCTATGGGCTAGCGGGAGGGATCGAGACCCAGTACTTC.

This chain connects TRBV7-9 to TRBJ2-5; 10 bases agree with TRBD2. Germline V gives CDR1 SEHNR, CDR2 FQNEAQ (reference sequence). The CDR3 length is 14 residues. J was trimmed by 5 bases and V by 3 bases; bases with no gene match: 3. The CDR3 DNA sequence: TGTGCCAGCAGCTTTGTAGCGGGAGGTGAGACCCAGTACTTC. It translates to CASSFVAGGETQYF.

The chain employs TRBV5-4 and TRBJ2-7; 9 positions agree with TRBD2. Germline CDR1 is SGHNT and CDR2 is YYREEE (reference sequence). This CDR3 is built from 15 residues. Germline trimming cut 0 bases from V and 9 bases from J; bases unmatched to any gene: 10. CDR3 bases: TGTGCCAGCAGCTTGGAATCAAGCGGGGGGCTTAGGCAGTACTTC. It is translated as CASSLESSGGLRQYF. Variable domain in full (rest from reference TRBV5-4 and TRBJ2-7): ETGVTQSPTHLIKTRGQQVTLRCSSQSGHNTVSWYQQALGQGPQFIFQYYREEENGRGNFPPRFSGLQFPNYSSELNVNALELDDSALYLCASSLESSGGLRQYFGPGTRLTVT.

This chain links TRBV5-1 with TRBJ1-1, with a weak D call TRBD1 (6 bases). CDR3 length: 14 amino acids. The ends were cut back, 1 base at V and 5 bases at J, with 12 bases in the middle. Germline values: CDR1 SGHRS, CDR2 YFSETQ. In DNA, the CDR3 is TGCGCCAGCAGCTTGTCGGTCAGGGGAACTGAAGCTTTCTTT. Translating gives CASSLSVRGTEAFF.

The genes are TRBV5-1 and TRBJ2-1, with TRBD2 matching 12 bases. Germline V CDR1 and CDR2: SGHRS, YFSETQ. Trimming at V came to 0 bases and at J to 9 bases, leaving 7 bases not matched to a gene. The CDR3 contains 16 residues. The CDR3 nucleotides are TGCGCCAGCAGCTTGGGGACTAGCGGGACCTCCGCTGAGCAGTTCTTC. Its protein product is CASSLGTSGTSAEQFF.

Concerning this clone: Other nucleotide sequences from this sample produce the same CDR3. This chain joins TRBV5-4 and TRBJ2-1, with TRBD1 identical over 9 bases. This CDR3 comprises 14 residues. CDR1 is SGHNT and CDR2 is YYREEE in the germline V gene (reference sequence). V dropped 3 bases and J dropped 4; count of bases not matched to a gene: 2. CDR3 residues: CASSSGTGYNEQFF. The CDR3 DNA follows: TGTGCCAGCAGCTCGGGGACAGGGTACAATGAGCAGTTCTTC.

For the CDR3, the DNA is TGTGCCAGCTCCCCCGAACGGTTGGAGAACACTGAAGCTTTCTTT. This encodes CASSPERLENTEAFF. The chain recombines TRBV18 with TRBJ1-1; D is uncertain. The germline gives CDR1 KGHSH, CDR2 LQKENI. The CDR3 length is 15 residues. Trimming left V 6 bases short and J 1 base short, with 15 bases between.